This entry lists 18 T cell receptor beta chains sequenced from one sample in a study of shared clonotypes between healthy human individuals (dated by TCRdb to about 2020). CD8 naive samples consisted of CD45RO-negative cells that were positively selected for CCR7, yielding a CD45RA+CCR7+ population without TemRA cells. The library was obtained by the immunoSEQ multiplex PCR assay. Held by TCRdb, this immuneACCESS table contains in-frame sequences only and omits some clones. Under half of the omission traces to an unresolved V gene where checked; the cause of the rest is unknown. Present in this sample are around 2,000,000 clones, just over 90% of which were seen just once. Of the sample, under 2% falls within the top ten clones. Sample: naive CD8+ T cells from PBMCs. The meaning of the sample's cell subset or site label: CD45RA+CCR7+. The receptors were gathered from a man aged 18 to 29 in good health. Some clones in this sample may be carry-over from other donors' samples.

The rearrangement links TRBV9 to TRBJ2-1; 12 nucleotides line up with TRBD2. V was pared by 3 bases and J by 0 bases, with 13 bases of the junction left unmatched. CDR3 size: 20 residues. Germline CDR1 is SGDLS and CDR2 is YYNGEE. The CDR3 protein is CASSGVPGLAGASSYNEQFF. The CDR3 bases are TGTGCCAGCAGCGGGGTTCCGGGACTAGCGGGTGCAAGCTCCTACAATGAGCAGTTCTTC.

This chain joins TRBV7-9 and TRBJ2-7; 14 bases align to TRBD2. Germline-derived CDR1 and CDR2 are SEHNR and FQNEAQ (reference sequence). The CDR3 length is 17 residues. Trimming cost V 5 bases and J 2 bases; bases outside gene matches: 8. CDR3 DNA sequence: TGTGCCAGCAGCGGAGGGACTAGCGGGAGCGGTGCCTACGAGCAGTACTTC. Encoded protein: CASSGGTSGSGAYEQYF.

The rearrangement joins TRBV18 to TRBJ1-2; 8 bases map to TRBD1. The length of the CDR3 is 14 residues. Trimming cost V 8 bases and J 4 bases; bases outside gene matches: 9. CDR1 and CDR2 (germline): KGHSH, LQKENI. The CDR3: CASTPDRDSYGYTF. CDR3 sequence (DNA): TGTGCCAGCACCCCGGACAGGGATAGCTATGGCTACACCTTC.

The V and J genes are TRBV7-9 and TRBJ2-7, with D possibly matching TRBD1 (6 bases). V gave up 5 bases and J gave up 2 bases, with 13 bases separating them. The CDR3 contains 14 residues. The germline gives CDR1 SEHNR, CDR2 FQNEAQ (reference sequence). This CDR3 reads CASSLPGQPYEQYF. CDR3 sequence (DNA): TGTGCCAGCAGCCTCCCGGGACAACCCTACGAGCAGTACTTC.

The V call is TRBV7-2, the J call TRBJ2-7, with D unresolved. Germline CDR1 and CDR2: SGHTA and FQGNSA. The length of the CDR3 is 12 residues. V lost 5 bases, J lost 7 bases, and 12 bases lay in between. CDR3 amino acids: CASSLRSLEQYF. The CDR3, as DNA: TGTGCCAGCAGCCTTAGGTCCTTAGAGCAGTACTTC. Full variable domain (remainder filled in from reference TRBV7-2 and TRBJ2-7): GAGVSQSPSNKVTEKGKDVELRCDPISGHTALYWYRQSLGQGLEFLIYFQGNSAPDKSGLPSDRFSAERTGGSVSTLTIQRTQQEDSAVYLCASSLRSLEQYFGPGTRLTVT.

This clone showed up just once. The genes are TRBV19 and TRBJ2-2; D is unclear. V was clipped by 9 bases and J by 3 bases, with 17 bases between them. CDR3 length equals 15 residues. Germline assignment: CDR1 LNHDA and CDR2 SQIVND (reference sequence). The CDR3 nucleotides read TGTGCCAGCCGGGTTGATGTTAGGTACACCGGGGAGCTGTTTTTT. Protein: CASRVDVRYTGELFF.

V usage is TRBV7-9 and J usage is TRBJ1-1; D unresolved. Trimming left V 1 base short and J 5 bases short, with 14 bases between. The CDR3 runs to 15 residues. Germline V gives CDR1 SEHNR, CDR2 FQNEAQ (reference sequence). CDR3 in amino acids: CASSLDRARGTEAFF. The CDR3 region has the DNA TGTGCCAGCAGCTTAGATCGGGCCCGAGGAACTGAAGCTTTCTTT.

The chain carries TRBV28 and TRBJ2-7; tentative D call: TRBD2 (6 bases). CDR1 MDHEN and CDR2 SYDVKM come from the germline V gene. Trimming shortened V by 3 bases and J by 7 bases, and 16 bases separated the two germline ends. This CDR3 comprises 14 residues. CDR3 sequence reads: CASSFSRRGGEQYF. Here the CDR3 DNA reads TGTGCCAGCAGTTTTTCCAGGCGTGGGGGGGAGCAGTACTTC.

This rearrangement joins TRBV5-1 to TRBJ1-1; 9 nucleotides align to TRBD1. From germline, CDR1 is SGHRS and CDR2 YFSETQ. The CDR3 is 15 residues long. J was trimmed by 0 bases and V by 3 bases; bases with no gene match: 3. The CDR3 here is CASSSRTGVNTEAFF. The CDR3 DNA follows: TGCGCCAGCAGCTCACGGACAGGGGTGAACACTGAAGCTTTCTTT.

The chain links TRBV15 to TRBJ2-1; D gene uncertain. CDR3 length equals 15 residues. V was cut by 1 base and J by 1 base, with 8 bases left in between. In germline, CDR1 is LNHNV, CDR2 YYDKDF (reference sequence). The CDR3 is CATSRGGNSYNEQFF. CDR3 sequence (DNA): TGTGCCACCAGCAGAGGGGGTAATTCCTACAATGAGCAGTTCTTC.

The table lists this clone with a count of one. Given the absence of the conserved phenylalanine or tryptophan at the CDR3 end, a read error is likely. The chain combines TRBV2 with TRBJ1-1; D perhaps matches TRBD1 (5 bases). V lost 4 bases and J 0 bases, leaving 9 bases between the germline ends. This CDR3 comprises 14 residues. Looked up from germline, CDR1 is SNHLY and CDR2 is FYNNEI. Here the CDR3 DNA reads TGTGCCAGCAGTGTCGGGGCGATGAACACTGAAGCTTTCTCT. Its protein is CASSVGAMNTEAFS.

This CDR3 reads CATRTPPSYEQYF. In DNA form, the CDR3 reads TGTGCCACCCGGACTCCCCCCTCCTACGAGCAGTACTTC. The genes are TRBV6-5 and TRBJ2-7; weak D call: TRBD2 (5 bases). This CDR3 contains 13 residues. V lost 10 bases and J lost 0, with 13 bases in between. The germline CDR1 and CDR2 sequences are MNHEY and SVGAGI.

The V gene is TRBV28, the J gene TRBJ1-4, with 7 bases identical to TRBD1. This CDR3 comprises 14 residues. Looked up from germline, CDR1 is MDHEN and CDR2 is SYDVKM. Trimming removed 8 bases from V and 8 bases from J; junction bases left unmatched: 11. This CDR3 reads CASGSRGIWEKLFF. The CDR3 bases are TGTGCCAGCGGGTCCAGGGGGATATGGGAAAAACTGTTTTTT.

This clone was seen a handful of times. The CDR3 protein is CASSYTGGANTEAFF. The CDR3 region has the DNA TGTGCCAGTAGTTATACGGGCGGCGCGAATACTGAAGCTTTCTTT. The chain couples TRBV19 to TRBJ1-1; D is unclear. This CDR3 has 15 residues. Germline CDR1 LNHDA, CDR2 SQIVND (reference sequence). Trimming left V 5 bases short and J 5 bases short, with 18 bases between. Filled out from reference TRBV19 and TRBJ1-1, the complete variable domain reads DGGITQSPKYLFRKEGQNVTLSCEQNLNHDAMYWYRQDPGQGLRLIYYSQIVNDFQKGDIAEGYSVSREKKESFPLTVTSAQKNPTAFYLCASSYTGGANTEAFFGQGTRLTVV.

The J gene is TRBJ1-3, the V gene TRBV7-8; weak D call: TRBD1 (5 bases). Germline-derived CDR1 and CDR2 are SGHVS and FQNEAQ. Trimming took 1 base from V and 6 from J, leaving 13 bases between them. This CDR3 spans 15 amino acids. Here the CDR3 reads CASSLEAGPLNTIYF. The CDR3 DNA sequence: TGTGCCAGCAGCTTAGAGGCAGGGCCTTTAAACACCATATATTTT.

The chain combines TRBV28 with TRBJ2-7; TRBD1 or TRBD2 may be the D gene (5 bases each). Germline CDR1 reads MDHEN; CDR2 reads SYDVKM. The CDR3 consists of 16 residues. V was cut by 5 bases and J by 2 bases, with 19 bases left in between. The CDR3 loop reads CASSDPAGTATYEQYF. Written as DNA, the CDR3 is TGTGCCAGCAGTGATCCCGCCGGGACCGCAACCTACGAGCAGTACTTC.

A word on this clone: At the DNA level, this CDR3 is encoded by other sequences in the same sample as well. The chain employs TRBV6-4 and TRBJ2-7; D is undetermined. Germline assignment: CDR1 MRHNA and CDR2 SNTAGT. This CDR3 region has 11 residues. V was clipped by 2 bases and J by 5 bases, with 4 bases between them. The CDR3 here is CASSDGHEQYF. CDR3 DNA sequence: TGTGCCAGCAGTGACGGGCACGAGCAGTACTTC.

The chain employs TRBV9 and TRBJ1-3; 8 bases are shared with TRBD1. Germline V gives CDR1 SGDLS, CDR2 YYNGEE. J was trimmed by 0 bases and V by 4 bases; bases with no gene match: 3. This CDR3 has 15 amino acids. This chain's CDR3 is CASSPGQGSGNTIYF. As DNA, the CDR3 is TGTGCCAGCAGCCCCGGACAGGGCTCTGGAAACACCATATATTTT.